Listed below are T cell receptor beta chains from one sample, sequenced in a study of CD8 T cells in ankylosing spondylitis. A single record per CDR3 protein comes from TCRdb applying MiXCR to the 5' RACE reads. Of approximately 300,000 distinct CDR3 sequences in the sample, 8% were seen once. Sequencing input: blood, either unsorted or a sorted T cell fraction (not recorded which). The receptors were gathered from a male donor with ankylosing spondylitis. CDR3s include the opening cysteine and the closing phenylalanine or tryptophan. A D gene is named only where the DNA matches it firmly. Clone size is shown for a subset of rows, as once, few, many or a class of expanded clone.

size,V,D,J,DNA,CDR3
-,TRBV7-8,-,TRBJ2-3,TGTGCCAGCAGCTTTGGCGGACCCCGGAGCGCAGATACGCAGTATTTT,CASSFGGPRSADTQYF
few,TRBV2,-,TRBJ2-7,TGTGCCAGCAGTGATGGCTACTCCTACGAGCAGTACTTC,CASSDGYSYEQYF
-,TRBV12-3/TRBV12-4,-,TRBJ2-2,TGTGCCAGCAGTTTTCCGACTCCGGGATACACCGGGGAGCTGTTTTTT,CASSFPTPGYTGELFF
-,TRBV12-3/TRBV12-4,-,TRBJ2-1,TGTGCCAGCCGGCCAAAGCGGGTTGGAGAGCAGTTCTTC,CASRPKRVGEQFF
few,TRBV29-1,-,TRBJ2-4,TGCAGCGTTGGGGGACCGTTAGCCAAAAACATTCAGTACTTC,CSVGGPLAKNIQYF
many,TRBV6-5,-,TRBJ2-5,TGTGCCAGCAGTTACTTTTCGGGGTCCCAAGAGACCCAGTACTTC,CASSYFSGSQETQYF
many,TRBV29-1,-,TRBJ1-1,TGCAGCGTTGCCGTCAGGGGATCTATGAACACTGAAGCTTTCTTT,CSVAVRGSMNTEAFF
few,TRBV10-3,-,TRBJ2-6,TGTGCCATCTCGCTGTCAGGGTGGGAGCCTGGGGCCAACGTCCTGACTTTC,CAISLSGWEPGANVLTF
-,TRBV7-9,-,TRBJ2-5,TGTGCCAGCAGCCCCCACGGGACTCCCCAAGAGACCCAGTACTTC,CASSPHGTPQETQYF
many,TRBV29-1,TRBD1,TRBJ1-2,TGCAGCGTAGGGACAGGCTATGGCTACACCTTC,CSVGTGYGYTF
few,TRBV6-1,-,TRBJ2-2,TGTGCCAGCAGGGGAGGACAGGCTCGAGGCACCGGGGAGCTGTTTTTT,CASRGGQARGTGELFF
few,TRBV29-1,-,TRBJ2-1,TGCAGCGGACGTGGCCAATGGGTAAATGAGCAGTTCTTC,CSGRGQWVNEQFF
-,TRBV2,-,TRBJ2-1,TGTGCCAGCAGTGACCCTCTTAGCGGCACCTACAATGAGCAGTTCTTC,CASSDPLSGTYNEQFF
few,TRBV20-1,-,TRBJ2-5,TGCAGTGCTAGAGAGAGCGGACTCCAAGAGACCCAGTACTTC,CSARESGLQETQYF
few,TRBV6-5,TRBD1,TRBJ1-4,TGTGCCAGCAGTTACTCTAGATGGCAGGGGGGTGAAAAACTGTTTTTT,CASSYSRWQGGEKLFF
many,TRBV27,-,TRBJ1-5,TGTGCCAGCAGCCCGTTAAGAGGTGGGGGCAATCAGCCCCAGCATTTT,CASSPLRGGGNQPQHF
many,TRBV3-1,-,TRBJ1-5,TGTGCCAGCAGCCAGGGTTATAGCAATCAGCCCCAGCATTTT,CASSQGYSNQPQHF
-,TRBV5-1,-,TRBJ2-5,TGCGCCAGCAGCTTGGGAGGGGACCAAGAGACCCAGTACTTC,CASSLGGDQETQYF
-,TRBV10-3,-,TRBJ1-1,TGTGCCATCAGAACCGGGACGGAGAACACTGAAGCTTTCTTT,CAIRTGTENTEAFF
-,TRBV4-1,-,TRBJ2-1,TGCGCCAGCAGCCAAGTAGGGGGGAATGAGCAGTTCTTC,CASSQVGGNEQFF
many,TRBV7-9,TRBD2,TRBJ2-1,TGTGCCAGCAGCTTGGGACTAGCGGGAGGGTCGTACAATGAGCAGTTCTTC,CASSLGLAGGSYNEQFF
many,TRBV7-9,-,TRBJ1-1,TGTGCCAGCAGCTGGGCGTCAGGTTCGTACACTGAAGCTTTCTTT,CASSWASGSYTEAFF
-,TRBV5-1,-,TRBJ2-1,TGCGCCAGCAGCTTGGCCGATACGGGTAATGAGCAGTTCTTC,CASSLADTGNEQFF
-,TRBV6-2/TRBV6-3,-,TRBJ2-1,TGTGCCAGCAGTTCCAGGGTGGGGGATGAGCAGTTCTTC,CASSSRVGDEQFF
many,TRBV7-2,-,TRBJ2-1,TGTGCCAGCAGCTTAGGGCAGGGACGGTATAATGAGCAGTTCTTC,CASSLGQGRYNEQFF
-,TRBV7-3,-,TRBJ2-1,TGTGCCAGCAGCATACAGGGTACGAGCTCCTACAATGAGCAGTTCTTC,CASSIQGTSSYNEQFF
-,TRBV9,TRBD2,TRBJ2-5,TGTGCCAGCAGCGTCGCGGGGGGGTCCCAAGAGACCCAGTACTTC,CASSVAGGSQETQYF
few,TRBV2,-,TRBJ2-3,TGTGCCAGCAGTGTTGCCAGGGTAGATACGCAGTATTTT,CASSVARVDTQYF
few,TRBV19,-,TRBJ2-3,TGTGCCAGTAGTATTAGCAATAATGTGGGAGATACGCAGTATTTT,CASSISNNVGDTQYF
few,TRBV5-1,-,TRBJ1-4,TGCGCCAGCACCCCCGGGGCAGCAACTAATGAAAAACTGTTTTTT,CASTPGAATNEKLFF
many,TRBV20-1,-,TRBJ2-7,TGCAGTGCTAGCGAGGGAGCGGGTAACGAGCAGTACTTC,CSASEGAGNEQYF
-,TRBV7-3,TRBD1,TRBJ2-7,TGTGCCAGCAGCCCTGGACGGGACAGCTCCTACGAGCAGTACTTC,CASSPGRDSSYEQYF
many,TRBV20-1,-,TRBJ2-7,TGCAGTGCTAACCGGGCCCCGGGGCACGAGCAGTACTTC,CSANRAPGHEQYF
few,TRBV25-1,-,TRBJ2-7,TGTGCCAGCAGCCTCTCAGGCTTGGACGAGCAGTACTTC,CASSLSGLDEQYF
-,TRBV3-1,-,TRBJ1-3,TGTGCCAGCAGCCAAGTTTCCCCCGGCCGGTCTGGAAACACCATATATTTT,CASSQVSPGRSGNTIYF
-,TRBV9,-,TRBJ2-3,TGTGCCAGCAGCGTAGTCGGAAGGGGTGAAGATACGCAGTATTTT,CASSVVGRGEDTQYF
many,TRBV12-3/TRBV12-4,-,TRBJ2-5,TGTGCCAGCAGTTCCCCGACAGCTTACCAAGAGACCCAGTACTTC,CASSSPTAYQETQYF
few,TRBV4-3,TRBD2,TRBJ2-7,TGCGCCAGCAGCCAAGACGGGACTAGCGGGATTCCCTACGAGCAGTACTTC,CASSQDGTSGIPYEQYF
-,TRBV20-1,TRBD1,TRBJ1-2,TGCAGTGCTAGAGAAGCGCGAGGACAGGCGTCTAACTATGGCTACACCTTC,CSAREARGQASNYGYTF
-,TRBV20-1,-,TRBJ1-5,TGCAGTGCTACCGGCTTAAATAGGGGCAATCAGCCCCAGCATTTT,CSATGLNRGNQPQHF
many,TRBV12-3/TRBV12-4,TRBD1,TRBJ1-2,TGTGCCAGCAGTTTAAACCCCCAGGGGGGCGGCTACACCTTC,CASSLNPQGGGYTF